The 18 T cell receptor beta chains presented below share a single source sample, sequenced in a study of T cell responses to AZD1222 COVID-19 vaccine. Measured with immunoSEQ multiplex PCR; TCRdb has only the in-frame clones, and not every one. This table has approximately 130,000 clones, over 85% appearing once. The sequenced sample was peripheral blood, obtained on day 0 of AZD1222 vaccination. Every receptor here comes from an adult in good health.

J is TRBJ1-1 and V is TRBV12-3 or TRBV12-4, with unresolved D. This CDR3 contains 12 residues. V shed 6 bases and J shed 11 bases, with 16 bases lying between them. The CDR3, as DNA: TGTGCCAGCAGCCGTGAGAAGGAATCGGCTTTCTTT. The encoded protein is CASSREKESAFF.

The chain has TRBV5-6 and TRBJ1-2; 7 nucleotides line up with TRBD1. Trimming cost V 2 bases and J 6 bases; bases outside gene matches: 13. Germline V gene lookup returns CDR1 SGHDT and CDR2 YYEEEE. CDR3 length: 16 amino acids. The CDR3: CASSFFDYWTGDGYTF. In DNA form, the CDR3 reads TGTGCCAGCAGCTTCTTTGATTATTGGACAGGAGATGGCTACACCTTC.

In this sample, this clone turned up once. The chain uses TRBV5-1 and TRBJ2-3, with 9 positions matching TRBD2. V lost 0 bases, J lost 2 bases, and 7 bases stayed unmatched. There are 17 residues in the CDR3. Per the germline V gene, CDR1 is SGHRS and CDR2 is YFSETQ. CDR3 nucleotides: TGCGCCAGCAGCTTGGGGGTAGCGGGGGACTCCACAGATACGCAGTATTTT. Translation: CASSLGVAGDSTDTQYF.

The chain couples TRBV4-1 to TRBJ1-4, with D perhaps matching TRBD1 (6 bases). Germline CDR1 MGHRA, CDR2 YSYEKL. V lost 0 bases and J lost 8, with 13 bases in between. This CDR3 is 15 amino acids long. CDR3 protein: CASSQDRGGSEKLFF. CDR3 in DNA: TGCGCCAGCAGCCAAGACAGGGGTGGATCGGAAAAACTGTTTTTT.

Written as DNA, the CDR3 is TGTGCCAGCAGTAACCCAGGGAACACCGGGGAGCTGTTTTTT. This codes for CASSNPGNTGELFF. The genes are TRBV2 and TRBJ2-2, with D hard to call. This CDR3 comprises 14 residues. From germline, CDR1 is SNHLY and CDR2 FYNNEI. The ends were cut back, 5 bases at V and 1 base at J, with 8 bases in the middle. The full variable domain, rest sourced from reference TRBV2 and TRBJ2-2, is EPEVTQTPSHQVTQMGQEVILRCVPISNHLYFYWYRQILGQKVEFLVSFYNNEISEKSEIFDDQFSVERPDGSNFTLKIRSTKLEDSAMYFCASSNPGNTGELFFGEGSRLTVL.

The chain combines TRBV7-8 with TRBJ1-6; D is ambiguous. The V and J ends lost 2 bases and 7 bases respectively, with 9 bases between them. Germline V gene lookup returns CDR1 SGHVS and CDR2 FQNEAQ. The CDR3 is 14 amino acids. The CDR3 sequence: CASSLQNENSPLHF. The CDR3 nucleotides read TGTGCCAGCAGCTTACAAAACGAGAATTCACCCCTCCACTTT. The whole variable domain, remainder taken from reference TRBV7-8 and TRBJ1-6, is GAGVSQSPRYKVAKRGQDVALRCDPISGHVSLFWYQQALGQGPEFLTYFQNEAQLDKSGLPSDRFFAERPEGSVSTLKIQRTQQEDSAVYLCASSLQNENSPLHFGNGTRLTVT.

The genes are TRBV7-6 and TRBJ2-7; possibly TRBD2 for D (7 bases). CDR1 is SGHVS and CDR2 is FNYEAQ in the germline V gene. CDR3 size: 14 residues. V lost 0 bases and J 6 bases, leaving 12 bases between the germline ends. CDR3 protein: CASSLAGGGSEQYF. CDR3 bases: TGTGCCAGCAGCTTAGCAGGCGGGGGCAGCGAGCAGTACTTC. Looking up the rest from reference TRBV7-6 and TRBJ2-7 gives the full variable domain: GAGVSQSPRYKVTKRGQDVALRCDPISGHVSLYWYRQALGQGPEFLTYFNYEAQQDKSGLPNDRFSAERPEGSISTLTIQRTEQRDSAMYRCASSLAGGGSEQYFGPGTRLTVT.

The V gene is TRBV12-3 or TRBV12-4, the J gene TRBJ1-1; D not resolved. This CDR3 has 11 residues. V lost 3 bases to trimming and J lost 11 bases, with 10 bases between them. The CDR3 spells CASSFAGRAFF. CDR3 nucleotides: TGTGCCAGCAGTTTTGCGGGTCGGGCTTTCTTT.

On this clone: A junction boundary mismatches the germline segment, possibly from a read error. The chain links TRBV6-1 to TRBJ1-2; the match to TRBD1 covers 8 bases. Germline-derived CDR1 and CDR2 are MNHNS and SASEGT. CDR3 length: 12 residues. CDR3 in amino acids: CASSEARGTGLF. Here the CDR3 DNA reads TGTGCCAGCAGTGAAGCGAGGGGGACAGGCCTCTTC.

The chain links TRBV6-5 to TRBJ1-4, with D possibly being TRBD1 (5 bases). V gave up 2 bases and J gave up 6 bases, with 10 bases separating them. Germline CDR1 reads MNHEY; CDR2 reads SVGAGI. The length of the CDR3 is 14 residues. In nucleotides, the CDR3 is TGTGCCAGCAGTTACAATCCGGGGCATGAAAAACTGTTTTTT. It is translated as CASSYNPGHEKLFF.

The gene calls are TRBV12-3 or TRBV12-4 and TRBJ2-3; D gene uncertain. The CDR3 loop spans 13 amino acids. V was shortened by 7 bases and J by 3 bases, with 11 bases between the two germline ends. CDR3 protein: CASTLDSTDTQYF. CDR3 in DNA: TGTGCCAGCACCCTAGACTCGACAGATACGCAGTATTTT.

The V and J genes are TRBV3-1 (or the pseudogene TRBV3-2) and TRBJ1-2, with D unclear. The V end lost 1 base, the J end lost 4 bases, and 10 bases lay between the germline ends. Looked up from germline, CDR1 is LGHDT and CDR2 is YNNKEL (reference sequence). This CDR3 region has 14 residues. The CDR3, as DNA: TGTGCCAGCAGCCAAGTAGACGGGGTCTATGGCTACACCTTC. Protein sequence: CASSQVDGVYGYTF.

The rearrangement joins TRBV6-1 to TRBJ2-5; 10 bases are a match to TRBD2. Germline V gene data show CDR1 as MNHNS and CDR2 as SASEGT. The CDR3 has 15 residues. The J segment lost 7 bases and the V segment lost 3 bases, leaving 8 bases of the junction unmatched. The chain's CDR3 is CASSDLAGEVGTQYF. In DNA, the CDR3 is TGTGCCAGCAGTGACCTAGCGGGGGAAGTCGGGACCCAGTACTTC.

V usage is TRBV7-9 and J usage is TRBJ1-1, with D unclear. From germline, CDR1 is SEHNR and CDR2 FQNEAQ (reference sequence). The V gene lost 5 bases and the J gene lost 2 bases, with 9 bases spanning the gap. The CDR3 loop spans 13 amino acids. CDR3 region: CASSPSENTEAFF. CDR3 coding DNA: TGTGCCAGCAGCCCCAGTGAAAACACTGAAGCTTTCTTT.

This chain uses TRBV5-5 with TRBJ1-3, with TRBD1 matching 9 bases. V gave up 1 base and J gave up 4 bases; unmatched junction bases: 9. There are 17 residues in the CDR3. CDR1 SGHKS and CDR2 YYEKEE come from the germline V gene (reference sequence). The CDR3 is CASSLIPTGGGGNTIYF. The DNA of the CDR3 is TGTGCCAGCAGCTTGATCCCGACAGGGGGAGGAGGAAACACCATATATTTT.

This clone was detected only once. The V gene is TRBV6-6, the J gene TRBJ2-1, with TRBD2 identical over 8 bases. V gave up 7 bases and J gave up 6 bases; unmatched junction bases: 8. The length of the CDR3 is 14 residues. Germline CDR1 reads MNHNY; CDR2 reads SVGAGI (reference sequence). CDR3 sequence: CASNPGTRGNEQFF. The CDR3 DNA is TGTGCCAGCAACCCCGGGACTAGAGGCAATGAGCAGTTCTTC.

This clone was counted once. The genes are TRBV5-4 and TRBJ1-5; possibly TRBD1 for D (6 bases). CDR3 size: 15 residues. V was clipped by 4 bases and J by 3 bases, with 14 bases between them. The V gene's germline CDR1 is SGHNT and CDR2 YYREEE (reference sequence). The CDR3 is CASSPGAGDNQPQHF. The CDR3 coding sequence is TGTGCCAGCAGCCCCGGGGCAGGGGACAATCAGCCCCAGCATTTT.

The chain is built from TRBV5-1 and TRBJ1-1; D is uncertain. CDR1 is SGHRS and CDR2 is YFSETQ in the germline V gene. V lost 3 bases to trimming and J lost 3 bases, with 24 bases between them. This CDR3 comprises 18 residues. CDR3 protein: CASSSRPLRTVEDTEAFF. In nucleotides, the CDR3 is TGCGCCAGCAGCTCCCGGCCGCTCCGGACGGTGGAGGACACTGAAGCTTTCTTT.